This is a list of T cell receptor beta chains from one sample in a study of cytomegalovirus exposure and HLA in healthy donors. The data were produced by immunoSEQ multiplex PCR, yet TCRdb's version contains in-frame clones alone and is incomplete. Found here are some 96,000 clones, under 80% of them singletons; the top ten hold about 2%. The sample consisted of PBMCs. These receptor sequences come from a man aged 35-49 years in good health and CMV-seronegative. The CDR3 runs from the conserved cysteine through the conserved F or W.

TRBV2	TRBJ2-5	CASRSTGLGGETQYF
TRBV6-5	TRBJ2-3	CASSAQGDTDTQYF
TRBV5-1	TRBJ2-7	CASSLAGPYGQYF
TRBV7-3	TRBJ1-2	CASSPMVQTGNGYTF
TRBV7-9	TRBJ1-1	CASSVDRSAFF
TRBV7-2	TRBJ1-4	CASSWRGGNEKLFF
TRBV27	TRBJ2-7	CASSTGTYYEQYF
TRBV19	TRBJ2-7	CASSAPSGAPYEQYF
TRBV28	TRBJ1-6	CASSLLTPSGYYNSPLHF
TRBV7-2	TRBJ2-1	CASSLAPGSYNEQFF
TRBV28	TRBJ2-5	CASSTSAGGFLETQYF
TRBV6-1	TRBJ2-7	CASRMTPNYEQYF
TRBV6-5	TRBJ1-4	CASSRQQYEKLFF
TRBV6-5	TRBJ2-3	CASGDRDTDTQYF
TRBV16	TRBJ2-7	CASSRTLYEQYF
TRBV5-1	TRBJ2-5	CASSLSKQQETQYF
TRBV28	TRBJ1-4	CASSFQGSTNEKLFF
TRBV5-1	TRBJ1-3	CASSLSQGDGNTIYF
TRBV5-6	TRBJ1-1	CASSFRAELNTEAFF
TRBV4-3	TRBJ2-1	CASSLGAGSAYNEQFF
TRBV6-5	TRBJ2-3	CASSYWGGTSHTQYF
TRBV6-5	TRBJ1-2	CATRTAVQGGYTF